This T cell receptor (delta chain) was sequenced for a study of delta chains in infants with herpesvirus infections. PBMC RNA was reverse transcribed using gamma-chain- and delta-chain-specific primers. TCRdb reanalysed the RT-PCR reads via CATT. The table has 950 to 1,500 delta-chain clones, around 30% seen once; the top ten hold about 6.6%. CDR1 and CDR2 from the germline V gene are TSWWSYY and QGS. The CDR3 is made up of 20 amino acids. Trimming cost V 0 bases and J 9 bases, with 32 bases left between them. The rearrangement joins TRDV1 to TRDJ1; perhaps D is TRDD2 or TRDD3 (8 bases each). This TCR came from a human donor who was a Ugandan infant, either HIV-exposed or HIV-unexposed (not recorded which). The source material was peripheral blood, sampled at time point 1 of longitudinal follow-up. CDR3 residues: CALGELALPTWWGISRELIF. The DNA of the CDR3 is TGTGCTCTTGGGGAACTAGCACTTCCTACGTGGTGGGGGATCAGCCGGGAACTCATCTTT.